This TCR beta chain was retrieved from a study of T cells expressing NK-cell markers (dated by TCRdb to about 2020). About the investigation overall: TCR beta-chain repertoires were profiled in sorted CD3+CD56+NKG2C+, CD3+CD56+NKG2C- and CD3+CD56-NKG2C+ T-cell subsets from about 8 donors. Of the eight sequenced donors, seven were found to be HCMV-seropositive and one was found to be HCMV-seronegative. The study sequenced eight donors, all healthy volunteers chosen at random: three men and five women. Sequencing of the libraries produced 2 x 150 bp reads on Illumina HiSeq 2000/2500, MiSeq or NextSeq.

The listed sequencing device is Illumina HiSeq 2000. TCR beta cDNA libraries were made by 5'RACE template switching that added a universal primer site and unique molecular identifiers. cDNA synthesis was primed from the TCR beta constant segment and was followed by two successive PCR amplification steps. Per the original workflow: MIGEC handled demultiplexing of the reads and grouping by UMI, while MiTCR was used to assemble and quantify clonotypes. To remove erroneous sequences, TCR cDNA sequences were retained only when supported by two or more reads. The tcR package was used for downstream repertoire analysis, and clonotypes were matched between fractions using CDR3 nucleotide sequence together with V segment. Antigen specificity was annotated against VDJdb with VDJmatch, allowing one amino acid substitution in CDR3. Through TCRdb reprocessing, the reads give one entry per CDR3 protein sequence; DNA is omitted. The V and J calls come from TCRdb's annotation, not from the publication. The sample table gives about 440,000 distinct CDR3 sequences. The ten largest clonotypes hold roughly 8% of the sample.

A commercial ELISA kit detecting HCMV-specific IgG in serum was used to determine HCMV serostatus. Ficoll density gradient centrifugation was used to isolate peripheral blood mononuclear cells from blood. Broad study findings and their caveats: It remained unclear whether the expanded NKG2C-expressing T cell clones were specific for HCMV antigens. In several donors, the dominant CD3+CD56+NKG2C+ clonotypes were found to rank among the top 10 CD8+ clonotypes and to make up about 1.0-7.5% of CD8+ T cells. Those dominant clonotypes were again the most abundant among CD3+CD56-NKG2C+ cells in a few donors, at roughly 25-60.1%.

Note on this clonotype: Its antigen is currently not known.

The receptor comes from a woman aged 18 to 75 in good health. The source material was blood T cells: a sorted CD56 or NKG2C T cell subset, CD4+ or CD8+ T cells, or bulk PBMC T cells (not recorded which).

The CDR3 in this case is CASSNRGSYNEQFF. The sequence links TRBV13 to TRBJ2-1; TCRdb calls TRBD1, which cannot be checked without DNA. From cysteine to phenylalanine, the CDR3 is 14 amino acids long. DNA is not recorded here. CDR1 is given as PRHDT and CDR2 as FYEKMQ, both from the germline V gene (reference sequence).